This TCR beta chain appears in the sequencing data of a study of T cells in Graves' hyperthyroidism and ophthalmopathy. Losses at the gene ends were 9 bases for V and 3 bases for J; bases not matched to a gene: 8. Germline V CDR1 and CDR2: MDHEN, SYDVKM. CDR3 length: 13 amino acids. TCR beta CDR3 region amplification was performed from RNA transcripts. The study used the HTBI primer set for a first-round RT-PCR of the TCR CDR3. TCRdb re-derived calls from the multiplex PCR reads in MiXCR, one entry per CDR3 protein. This sample has around 520,000 distinct CDR3 sequences, with approximately 25% found just once. This clonotype was seen many times.

The gene calls are TRBV28 and TRBJ2-7; 7 bases map to TRBD1. The source of this sequence is a woman in her twenties or thirties with Graves' ophthalmopathy. Sequencing was done on a sample of blood. The CDR3 DNA reads TGTGCCAGTTACAGGGGTATGGGCTACGAGCAGTACTTC. Translated: CASYRGMGYEQYF.